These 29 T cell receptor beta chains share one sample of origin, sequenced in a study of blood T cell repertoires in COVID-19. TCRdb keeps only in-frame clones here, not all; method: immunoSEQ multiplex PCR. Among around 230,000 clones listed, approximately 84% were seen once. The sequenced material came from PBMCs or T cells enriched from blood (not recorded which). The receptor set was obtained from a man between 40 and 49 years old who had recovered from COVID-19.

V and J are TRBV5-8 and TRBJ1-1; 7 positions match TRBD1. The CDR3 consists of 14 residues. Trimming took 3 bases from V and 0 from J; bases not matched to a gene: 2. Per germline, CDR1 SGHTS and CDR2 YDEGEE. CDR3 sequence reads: CASSWDRMNTEAFF. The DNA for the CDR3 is TGTGCCAGCAGCTGGGACAGAATGAACACTGAAGCTTTCTTT.

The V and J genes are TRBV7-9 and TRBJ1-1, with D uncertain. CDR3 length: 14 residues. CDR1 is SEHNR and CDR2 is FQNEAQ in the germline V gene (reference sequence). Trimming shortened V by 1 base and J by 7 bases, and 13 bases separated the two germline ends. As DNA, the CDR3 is TGTGCCAGCAGCTTAGAAGGAGGCGGGGATGAAGCTTTCTTT. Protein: CASSLEGGGDEAFF.

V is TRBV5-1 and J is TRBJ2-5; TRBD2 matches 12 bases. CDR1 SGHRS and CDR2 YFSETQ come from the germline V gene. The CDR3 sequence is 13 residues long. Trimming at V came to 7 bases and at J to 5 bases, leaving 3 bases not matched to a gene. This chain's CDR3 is CASQTSGGETQYF. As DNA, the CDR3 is TGCGCCAGCCAGACTAGCGGGGGTGAGACCCAGTACTTC. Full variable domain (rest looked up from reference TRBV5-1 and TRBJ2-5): KAGVTQTPRYLIKTRGQQVTLSCSPISGHRSVSWYQQTPGQGLQFLFEYFSETQRNKGNFPGRFSGRQFSNSRSEMNVSTLELGDSALYLCASQTSGGETQYFGPGTRLLVL.

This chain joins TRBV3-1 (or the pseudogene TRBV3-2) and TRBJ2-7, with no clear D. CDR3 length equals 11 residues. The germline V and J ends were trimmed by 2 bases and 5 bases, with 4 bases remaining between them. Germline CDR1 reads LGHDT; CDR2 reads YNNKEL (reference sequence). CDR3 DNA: TGTGCCAGCAGCCAACAGGACGAGCAGTACTTC. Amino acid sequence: CASSQQDEQYF.

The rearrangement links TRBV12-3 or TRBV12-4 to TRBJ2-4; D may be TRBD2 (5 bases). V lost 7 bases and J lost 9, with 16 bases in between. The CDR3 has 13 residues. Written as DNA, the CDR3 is TGTGCCAGCACCCCCCGGGGTTTGGGCATTCAGTACTTC. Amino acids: CASTPRGLGIQYF.

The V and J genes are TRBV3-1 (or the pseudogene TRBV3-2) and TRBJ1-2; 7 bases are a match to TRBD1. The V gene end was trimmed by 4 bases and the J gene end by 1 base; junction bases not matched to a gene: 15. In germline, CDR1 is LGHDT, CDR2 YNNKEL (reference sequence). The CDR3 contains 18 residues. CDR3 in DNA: TGTGCCAGCAGCCCCCTCGCAGGGGCAGGGGGTAATAACTATGGCTACACCTTC. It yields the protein CASSPLAGAGGNNYGYTF.

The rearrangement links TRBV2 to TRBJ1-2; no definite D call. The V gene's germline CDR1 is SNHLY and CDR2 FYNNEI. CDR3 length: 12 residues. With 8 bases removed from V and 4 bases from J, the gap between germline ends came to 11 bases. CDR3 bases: TGTGCCAGCGGGGAGGGCCCCTATGGCTACACCTTC. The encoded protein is CASGEGPYGYTF.

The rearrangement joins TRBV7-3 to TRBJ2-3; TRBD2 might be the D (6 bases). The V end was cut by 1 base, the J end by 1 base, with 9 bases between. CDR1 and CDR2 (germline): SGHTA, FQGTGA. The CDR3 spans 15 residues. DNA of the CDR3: TGTGCCAGCAGCTTAAGTACGGGAGGCACAGATACGCAGTATTTT. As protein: CASSLSTGGTDTQYF.

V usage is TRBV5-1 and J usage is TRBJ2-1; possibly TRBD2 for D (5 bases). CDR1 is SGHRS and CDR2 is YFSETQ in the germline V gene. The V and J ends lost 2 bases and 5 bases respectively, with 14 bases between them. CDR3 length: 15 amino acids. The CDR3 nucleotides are TGCGCCAGCAGCTTAATAGGTCTGAGGGACAATGAGCAGTTCTTC. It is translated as CASSLIGLRDNEQFF.

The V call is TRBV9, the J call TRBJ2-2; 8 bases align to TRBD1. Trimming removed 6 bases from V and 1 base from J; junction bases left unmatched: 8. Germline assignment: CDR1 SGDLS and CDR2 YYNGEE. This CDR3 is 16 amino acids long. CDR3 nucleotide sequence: TGTGCCAGCACCTCAACCGGGACAGGGAACACCGGGGAGCTGTTTTTT. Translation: CASTSTGTGNTGELFF.

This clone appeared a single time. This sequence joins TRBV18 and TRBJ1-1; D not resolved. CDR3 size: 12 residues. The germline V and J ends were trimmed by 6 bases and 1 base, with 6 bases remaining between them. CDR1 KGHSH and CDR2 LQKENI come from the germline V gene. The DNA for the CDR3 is TGTGCCAGCTCTCGAGGGAACACTGAAGCTTTCTTT. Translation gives CASSRGNTEAFF.

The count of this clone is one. CDR3 DNA sequence: TGTGCCAGCAGCTCCGACCAGGGGCGAGAGCAGTACTTC. Translated: CASSSDQGREQYF. This sequence joins TRBV13 and TRBJ2-7, with a tentative D call TRBD1 (6 bases). The CDR3 sequence is 13 residues long. Trimming stripped 4 bases from V and 7 bases from J, with 14 bases between. Germline V gene lookup returns CDR1 PRHDT and CDR2 FYEKMQ (reference sequence). Combining the CDR3 with reference TRBV13 and TRBJ2-7 gives the whole variable domain AAGVIQSPRHLIKEKRETATLKCYPIPRHDTVYWYQQGPGQDPQFLISFYEKMQSDKGSIPDRFSAQQFSDYHSELNMSSLELGDSALYFCASSSDQGREQYFGPGTRLTVT.

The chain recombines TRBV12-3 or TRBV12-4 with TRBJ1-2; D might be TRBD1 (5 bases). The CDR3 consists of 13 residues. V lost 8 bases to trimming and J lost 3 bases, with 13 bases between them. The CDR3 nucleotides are TGTGCCAGCTCCGGGGGGGTTGACTATGGCTACACCTTC. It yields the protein CASSGGVDYGYTF.

The CDR3 here is CASSPISGETQYF. The CDR3 coding sequence is TGCGCCAGCAGCCCTATTAGCGGGGAGACCCAGTACTTC. The V and J genes are TRBV5-1 and TRBJ2-5; TRBD2 aligns across 7 bases. The CDR3 loop spans 13 amino acids. Germline CDR1 is SGHRS and CDR2 is YFSETQ. The trim removed 4 bases at V and 5 bases at J, leaving 5 bases unmatched.

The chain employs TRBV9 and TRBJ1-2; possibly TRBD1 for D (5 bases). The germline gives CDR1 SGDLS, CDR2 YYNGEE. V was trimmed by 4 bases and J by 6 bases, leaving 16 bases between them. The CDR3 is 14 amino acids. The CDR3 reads CASSPRQYRDGYTF. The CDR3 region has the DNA TGTGCCAGCAGCCCCCGACAGTATCGGGATGGCTACACCTTC.

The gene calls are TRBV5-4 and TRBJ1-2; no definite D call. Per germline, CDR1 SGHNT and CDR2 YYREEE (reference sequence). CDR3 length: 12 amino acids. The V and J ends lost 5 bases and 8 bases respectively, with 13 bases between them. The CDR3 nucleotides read TGTGCCAGCAGTGCAGGTGCCCTGGGCTACACCTTC. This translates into CASSAGALGYTF.

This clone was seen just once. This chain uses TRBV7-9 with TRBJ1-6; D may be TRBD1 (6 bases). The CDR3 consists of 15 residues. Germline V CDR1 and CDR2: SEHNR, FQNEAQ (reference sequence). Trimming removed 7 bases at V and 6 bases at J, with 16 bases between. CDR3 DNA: TGTGCCAGCATGGGGGCCGGACACTCTAATTCACCCCTCCACTTT. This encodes CASMGAGHSNSPLHF.

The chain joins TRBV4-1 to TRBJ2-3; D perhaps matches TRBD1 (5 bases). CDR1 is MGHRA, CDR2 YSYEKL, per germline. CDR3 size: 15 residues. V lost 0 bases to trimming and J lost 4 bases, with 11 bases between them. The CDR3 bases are TGCGCCAGCAGCCAAGATGGGGCCAGACCAGATACGCAGTATTTT. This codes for CASSQDGARPDTQYF.

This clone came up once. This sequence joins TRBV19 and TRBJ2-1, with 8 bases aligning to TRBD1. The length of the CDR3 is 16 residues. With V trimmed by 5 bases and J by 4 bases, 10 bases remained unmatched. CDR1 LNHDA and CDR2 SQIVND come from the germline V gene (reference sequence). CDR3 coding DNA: TGTGCCAGTAGTCGGGACAGGTCGTATGGATACAATGAGCAGTTCTTC. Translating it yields CASSRDRSYGYNEQFF.

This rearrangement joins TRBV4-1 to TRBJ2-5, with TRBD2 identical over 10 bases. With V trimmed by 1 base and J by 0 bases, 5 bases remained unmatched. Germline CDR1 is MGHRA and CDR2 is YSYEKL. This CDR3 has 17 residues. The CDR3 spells CASSQGASGGHQETQYF. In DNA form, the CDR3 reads TGCGCCAGCAGCCAAGGAGCTAGCGGGGGTCACCAAGAGACCCAGTACTTC.

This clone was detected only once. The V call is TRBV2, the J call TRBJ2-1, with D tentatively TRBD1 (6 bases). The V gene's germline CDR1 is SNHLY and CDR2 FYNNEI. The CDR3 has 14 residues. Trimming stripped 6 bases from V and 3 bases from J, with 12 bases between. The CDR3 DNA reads TGTGCCAGCAGCCCGGGACACAGCTACAATGAGCAGTTCTTC. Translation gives CASSPGHSYNEQFF.

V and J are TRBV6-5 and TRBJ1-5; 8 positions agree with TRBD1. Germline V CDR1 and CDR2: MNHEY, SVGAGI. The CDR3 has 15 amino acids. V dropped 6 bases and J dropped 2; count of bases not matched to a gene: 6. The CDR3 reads CASRWTGNGNQPQHF. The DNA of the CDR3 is TGTGCCAGCAGATGGACAGGGAATGGCAATCAGCCCCAGCATTTT.

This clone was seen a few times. As DNA, the CDR3 is TGTGCCAGCAGTGTCGGGTCCCGAGAGACCCAGTACTTC. Translating it yields CASSVGSRETQYF. The gene calls are TRBV28 and TRBJ2-5, with unresolved D. This CDR3 comprises 13 residues. V lost 5 bases, J lost 4 bases, and 11 bases lay in between. Germline lookup yields CDR1 MDHEN and CDR2 SYDVKM.

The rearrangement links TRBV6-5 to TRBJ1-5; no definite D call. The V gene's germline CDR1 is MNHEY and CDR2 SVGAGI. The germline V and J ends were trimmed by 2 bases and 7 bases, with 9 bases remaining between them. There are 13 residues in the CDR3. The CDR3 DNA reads TGTGCCAGCAGTTACACAGATGGCCAGCCCCAGCATTTT. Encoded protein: CASSYTDGQPQHF.

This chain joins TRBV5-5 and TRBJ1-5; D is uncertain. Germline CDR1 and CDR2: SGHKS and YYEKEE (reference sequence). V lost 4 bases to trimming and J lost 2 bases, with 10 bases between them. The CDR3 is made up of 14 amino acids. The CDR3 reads CASSAGGGNQPQHF. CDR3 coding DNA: TGTGCCAGCAGCGCGGGCGGAGGCAATCAGCCCCAGCATTTT.

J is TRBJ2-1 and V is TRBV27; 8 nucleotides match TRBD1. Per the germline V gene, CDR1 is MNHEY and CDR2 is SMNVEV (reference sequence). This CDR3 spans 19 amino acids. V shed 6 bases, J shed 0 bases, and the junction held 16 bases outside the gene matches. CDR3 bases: TGTGCCAGCAGGTCTCTACAGGGGGTTCTAGAGAGCTCCTACAATGAGCAGTTCTTC. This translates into CASRSLQGVLESSYNEQFF.

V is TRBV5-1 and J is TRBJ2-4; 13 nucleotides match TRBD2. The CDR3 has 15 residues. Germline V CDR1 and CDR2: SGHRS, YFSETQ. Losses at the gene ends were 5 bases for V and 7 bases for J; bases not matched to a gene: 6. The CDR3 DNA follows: TGCGCCAGCAGGTCCGGGACTAGCGGGATGAACATTCAGTACTTC. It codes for CASRSGTSGMNIQYF.

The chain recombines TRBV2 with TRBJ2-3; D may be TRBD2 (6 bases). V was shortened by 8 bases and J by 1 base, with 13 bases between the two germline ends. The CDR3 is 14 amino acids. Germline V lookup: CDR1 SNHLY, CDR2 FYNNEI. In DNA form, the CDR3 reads TGTGCCAGCTCTGCGGGAAGCGGCACAGATACGCAGTATTTT. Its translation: CASSAGSGTDTQYF. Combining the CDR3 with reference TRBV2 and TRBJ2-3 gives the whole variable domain EPEVTQTPSHQVTQMGQEVILRCVPISNHLYFYWYRQILGQKVEFLVSFYNNEISEKSEIFDDQFSVERPDGSNFTLKIRSTKLEDSAMYFCASSAGSGTDTQYFGPGTRLTVL.

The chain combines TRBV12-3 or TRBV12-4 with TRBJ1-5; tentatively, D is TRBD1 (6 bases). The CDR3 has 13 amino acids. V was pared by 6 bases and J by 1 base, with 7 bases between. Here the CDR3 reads CASRGQSNQPQHF. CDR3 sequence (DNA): TGTGCCAGCAGAGGACAGAGCAATCAGCCCCAGCATTTT.